The clone carrying this T cell receptor beta chain was counted a single time. The data are from a study of Ad26.COV2.S vaccination and SARS-CoV-2 variants. Clones were sequenced by immunoSEQ multiplex PCR, and TCRdb holds only the in-frame ones, with some missing. The sample yields some 460,000 clones, 80% to 90% seen once. The treatment here: some 20 received Ad26.COV2.S at low or high dose, single or two shots; five or six received placebo; per-sample allocation not given. It was on day 63 after the first vaccine or placebo injection that samples were taken. The CDR3 totals 15 residues. Looked up from germline, CDR1 is MDHEN and CDR2 is SYDVKM. Trimming took 3 bases from V and 1 from J, leaving 12 bases between them.

This TCR came from a person aged 18 to 65 who received the Ad26.COV2.S COVID-19 vaccine or a placebo. The material was peripheral blood, obtained in a trial of Ad26.COV2.S vaccine versus placebo. This chain links TRBV28 with TRBJ1-1; D gene ambiguous. The CDR3 reads CASSFYSRGNTEAFF. The CDR3 coding sequence is TGTGCCAGCAGTTTCTACTCCCGGGGGAACACTGAAGCTTTCTTT.